This T cell receptor (beta chain) appears in the sequencing data of a study of T cell clones after liver transplantation. The wider study: TCRbeta sequencing after a pre-transplant mixed lymphocyte reaction identified graft-donor-reactive clones, later tracked in post-transplant blood. Whole-study findings and limits: Compared with third party-reactive sequences, donor-reactive ones declined more, independent of withdrawal success. Migration into the graft, not deletion, may explain lost graft donor-reactive T cells.

Produced via immunoSEQ multiplex PCR; TCRdb's table is partial and in-frame only. This sample carries roughly 120,000 clones, 90% of them seen once, and the ten largest clones take around 0.86%. As concerns this clone: The antigen is unknown.

V lost 5 bases, J lost 4 bases, and 5 bases stayed unmatched. The CDR3 totals 15 residues. Germline values: CDR1 SGHRS, CDR2 YFSETQ. This TCR came from a human patient who received a liver transplant. The T cells may come from the graft donor. Specimen: CD4+ T cells from blood, collected 12 months after liver transplant. This sequence joins TRBV5-1 and TRBJ2-1, with 11 bases fitting TRBD2. The DNA of the CDR3 is TGCGCCAGCAGTCCGGGACTAGCGGAGTACAATGAGCAGTTCTTC. This gives the protein CASSPGLAEYNEQFF.